The text below deals with one TCR beta chain. Researchers amplified the TCR beta CDR3 regions from RNA transcripts. The HTBI primer set was used in a first-round RT-PCR of the TCR CDR3. TCRdb called the multiplex PCR reads again in MiXCR, with one record for every CDR3 protein. The sample has approximately 600,000 distinct CDR3 sequences; 20% are singletons. The sample is drawn from a study of T cells in Graves' hyperthyroidism and ophthalmopathy. This CDR3 contains 15 residues. Trimming took 4 bases from V and 0 from J, leaving 12 bases between them. Germline V gene sequence: CDR1 MNHEY, CDR2 SMNVEV (reference sequence).

The receptor was derived from a man aged 30 to 45 with Graves' ophthalmopathy. The specimen was blood. This chain uses TRBV27 with TRBJ1-1, with D maybe TRBD1 (6 bases). CDR3 in amino acids: CASSSAGAMNTEAFF. The CDR3 nucleotides are TGTGCCAGCAGTTCTGCAGGGGCCATGAACACTGAAGCTTTCTTT.